A single sample is the source of the 9 T cell receptor beta chains below, sequenced in a study of graft-versus-host responses after intestinal transplantation. Profiling relied on immunoSEQ multiplex PCR, and the TCRdb table lists in-frame clones only, not all of them. The repertoire consists of about 120,000 clones, with about nine tenths occurring once and the leading ten covering about 0.18%. Antigens for these TCRs are unknown. The starting material was unstimulated CD4+ T cells sorted from spleen or lymph node cells, obtained before intestinal transplant. The source is a human donor who received an intestinal transplant.

This clone was detected only a few times. V and J are TRBV30 and TRBJ2-7, with TRBD1 matching over 7 bases. The germline V gene encodes CDR1 GTSNPN and CDR2 SVGIG (reference sequence). With 3 bases clipped from V and 4 bases from J, the junction kept 3 bases outside the gene matches. The CDR3 consists of 12 residues. DNA of the CDR3: TGTGCCTGGAGGTCACAGGGGTACGAGCAGTACTTC. Amino acids: CAWRSQGYEQYF.

The chain employs TRBV9 and TRBJ2-7, with TRBD2 matching 10 bases. Germline CDR1 SGDLS, CDR2 YYNGEE. There are 16 residues in the CDR3. V lost 2 bases, J lost 2 bases, and 7 bases stayed unmatched. CDR3 DNA: TGTGCCAGCAGCGTGGCTAGCGGGAGTTCTACCTACGAGCAGTACTTC. It codes for CASSVASGSSTYEQYF.

The rearrangement joins TRBV5-6 to TRBJ2-7; D is perhaps TRBD2 (6 bases). V was cut by 2 bases and J by 4 bases, with 16 bases left in between. Germline CDR1 is SGHDT and CDR2 is YYEEEE. The CDR3 totals 15 residues. The CDR3 region has the DNA TGTGCCAGCAGCTTAGGAGGACTACGGGGGTACGAGCAGTACTTC. This sequence encodes CASSLGGLRGYEQYF.

The chain has TRBV4-2 and TRBJ2-2, with 9 bases identical to TRBD2. V trimming: 4 bases; J trimming: 3 bases; junction bases outside the gene matches: 6. Germline V gene data show CDR1 as LGHNA and CDR2 as YNFKEQ. The CDR3 loop spans 16 amino acids. The CDR3 region has the DNA TGTGCCAGCAGCCCGCTAGCGGGATGGGACACCGGGGAGCTGTTTTTT. It encodes CASSPLAGWDTGELFF.

V and J are TRBV21-1 and TRBJ2-7; the table's D call, TRBD2, has no DNA check behind it. TRBV21-1 corresponds to a pseudogene. This CDR3 region has 15 residues. CDR3 residues: CASSKETGAPYEQYF. CDR3 DNA: TGTGCCAGCAGCAAAGAAACGGGAGCGCCCTACGAGCAGTACTTC.

This chain joins TRBV7-2 and TRBJ2-3, with D possibly TRBD2 on 6 matching bases. Trimming shortened V by 4 bases and J by 2 bases, and 16 bases separated the two germline ends. CDR1 and CDR2 (germline): SGHTA, FQGNSA. The CDR3 extends over 16 amino acids. In nucleotides, the CDR3 is TGTGCCAGCAGCTACGCGGGGCGTCCCCACACAGATACGCAGTATTTT. It specifies CASSYAGRPHTDTQYF.

The rearrangement links TRBV28 to TRBJ2-7; tentative D call: TRBD2 (7 bases). The CDR3 length is 17 residues. CDR1 is MDHEN and CDR2 is SYDVKM in the germline V gene. Trimming left V 6 bases short and J 0 bases short, with 21 bases between. The CDR3 DNA sequence: TGTGCCAGCAGCCCCTCCGGGCGGGGGCAAAGCTCCTACGAGCAGTACTTC. Translating gives CASSPSGRGQSSYEQYF. Complete variable domain (other parts from reference TRBV28 and TRBJ2-7): DVKVTQSSRYLVKRTGEKVFLECVQDMDHENMFWYRQDPGLGLRLIYFSYDVKMKEKGDIPEGYSVSREKKERFSLILESASTNQTSMYLCASSPSGRGQSSYEQYFGPGTRLTVT.

CDR3 coding DNA: TGCGCCAGCAGCCTAACAGGGGCCGCGGGCACTGAAGCTTTCTTT. Its protein product is CASSLTGAAGTEAFF. The rearrangement joins TRBV5-1 to TRBJ1-1; 7 positions match TRBD1. Germline V lookup: CDR1 SGHRS, CDR2 YFSETQ. The CDR3 has 15 residues. Trimming removed 4 bases from V and 4 bases from J; junction bases left unmatched: 10. The variable domain in full, with the rest retrieved from reference TRBV5-1 and TRBJ1-1, is KAGVTQTPRYLIKTRGQQVTLSCSPISGHRSVSWYQQTPGQGLQFLFEYFSETQRNKGNFPGRFSGRQFSNSRSEMNVSTLELGDSALYLCASSLTGAAGTEAFFGQGTRLTVV.

This sequence joins TRBV7-8 and TRBJ2-3, with D maybe TRBD2 (5 bases). CDR1 and CDR2 from the germline V gene are SGHVS and FQNEAQ. The CDR3 totals 15 residues. Trimming removed 1 base at V and 0 bases at J, with 8 bases between. This CDR3 is CASSLVRTSTDTQYF. CDR3 DNA: TGTGCCAGCAGCTTAGTCAGGACTAGCACAGATACGCAGTATTTT.